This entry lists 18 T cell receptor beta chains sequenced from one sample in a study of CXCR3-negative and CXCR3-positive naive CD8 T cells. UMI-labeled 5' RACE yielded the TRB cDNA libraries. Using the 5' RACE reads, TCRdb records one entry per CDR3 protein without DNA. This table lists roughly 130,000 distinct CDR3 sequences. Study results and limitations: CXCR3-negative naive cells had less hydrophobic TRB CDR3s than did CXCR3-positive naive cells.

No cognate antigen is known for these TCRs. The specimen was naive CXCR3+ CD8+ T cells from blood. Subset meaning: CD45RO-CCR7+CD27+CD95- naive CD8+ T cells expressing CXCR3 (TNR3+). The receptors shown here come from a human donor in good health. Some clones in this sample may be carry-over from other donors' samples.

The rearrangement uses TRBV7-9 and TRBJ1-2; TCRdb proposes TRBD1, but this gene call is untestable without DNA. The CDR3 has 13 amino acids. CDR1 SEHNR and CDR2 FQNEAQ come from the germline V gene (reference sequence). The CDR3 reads CASSTGQGEGYTF.

CDR3: CASTRSGRVPNTGELFF. The genes are TRBV12-3 or TRBV12-4 and TRBJ2-2; TCRdb's D gene call, TRBD2, goes unchecked for lack of DNA. CDR3 length: 17 amino acids.

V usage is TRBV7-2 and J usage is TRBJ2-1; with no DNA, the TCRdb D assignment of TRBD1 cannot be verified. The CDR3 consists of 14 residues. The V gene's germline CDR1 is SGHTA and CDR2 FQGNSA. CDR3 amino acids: CASRQQGGYNEQFF.

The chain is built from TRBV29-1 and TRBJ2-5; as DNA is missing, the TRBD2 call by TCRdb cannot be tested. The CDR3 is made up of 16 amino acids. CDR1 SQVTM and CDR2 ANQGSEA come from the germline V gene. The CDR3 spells CSVGSEVLGVQETQYF.

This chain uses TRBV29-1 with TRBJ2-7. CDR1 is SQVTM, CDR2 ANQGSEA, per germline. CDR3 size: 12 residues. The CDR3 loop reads CSVKSTDYEQYF.

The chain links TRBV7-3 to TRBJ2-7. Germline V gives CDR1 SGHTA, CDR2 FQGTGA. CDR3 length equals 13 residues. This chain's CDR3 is CASRPDNSYEQYF.

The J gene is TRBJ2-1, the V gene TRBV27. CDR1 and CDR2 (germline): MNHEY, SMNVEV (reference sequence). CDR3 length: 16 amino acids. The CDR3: CASSLSSGSSYNEQFF.

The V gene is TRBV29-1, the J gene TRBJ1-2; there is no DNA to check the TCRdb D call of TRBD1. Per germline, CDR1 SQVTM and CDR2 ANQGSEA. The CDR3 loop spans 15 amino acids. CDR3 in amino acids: CSVEDRAGHRLGYTF.

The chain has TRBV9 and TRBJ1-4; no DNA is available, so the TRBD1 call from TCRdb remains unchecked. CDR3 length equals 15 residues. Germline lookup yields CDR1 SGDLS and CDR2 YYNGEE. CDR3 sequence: CASSVEGSPFEKLFF.

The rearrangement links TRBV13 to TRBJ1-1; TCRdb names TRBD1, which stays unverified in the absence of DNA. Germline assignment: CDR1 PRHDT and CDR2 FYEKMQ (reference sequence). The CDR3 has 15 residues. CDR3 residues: CASSSMRGPNTEAFF.

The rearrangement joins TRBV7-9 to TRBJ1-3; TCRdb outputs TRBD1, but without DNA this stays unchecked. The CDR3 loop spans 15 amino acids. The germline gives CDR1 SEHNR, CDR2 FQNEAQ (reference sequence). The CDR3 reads CASSQERDLGNTIYF.

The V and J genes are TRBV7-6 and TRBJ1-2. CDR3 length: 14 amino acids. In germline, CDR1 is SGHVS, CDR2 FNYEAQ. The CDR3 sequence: CASSAAGAVYGYTF.

The CDR3 sequence is CSANPPWDLYEQYF. V usage is TRBV20-1 and J usage is TRBJ2-7. CDR3 length equals 14 residues. Germline assignment: CDR1 DFQATT and CDR2 SNEGSKA (reference sequence).

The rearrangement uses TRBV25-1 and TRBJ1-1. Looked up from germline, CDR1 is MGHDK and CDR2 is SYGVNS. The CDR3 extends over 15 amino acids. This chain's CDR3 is CASSESSLQNTEAFF.

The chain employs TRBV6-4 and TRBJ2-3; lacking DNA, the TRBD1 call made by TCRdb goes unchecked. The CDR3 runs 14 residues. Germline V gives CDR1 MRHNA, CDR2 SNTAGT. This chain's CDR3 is CASSEGDSTDTQYF.

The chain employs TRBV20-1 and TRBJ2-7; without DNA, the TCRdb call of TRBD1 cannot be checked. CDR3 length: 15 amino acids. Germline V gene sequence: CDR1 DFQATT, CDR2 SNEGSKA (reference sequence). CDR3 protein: CSASIGQGAPYEQYF.

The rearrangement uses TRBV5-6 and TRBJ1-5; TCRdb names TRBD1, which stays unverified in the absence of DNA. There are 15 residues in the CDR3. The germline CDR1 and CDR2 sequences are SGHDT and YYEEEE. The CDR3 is CASSSGQYSNQPQHF. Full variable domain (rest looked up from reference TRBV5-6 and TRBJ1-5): DAGVTQSPTHLIKTRGQQVTLRCSPKSGHDTVSWYQQALGQGPQFIFQYYEEEERQRGNFPDRFSGHQFPNYSSELNVNALLLGDSALYLCASSSGQYSNQPQHFGDGTRLSIL.

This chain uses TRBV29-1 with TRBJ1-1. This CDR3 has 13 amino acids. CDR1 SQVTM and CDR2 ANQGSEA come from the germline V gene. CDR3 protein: CSVEGPLVRGAFF.